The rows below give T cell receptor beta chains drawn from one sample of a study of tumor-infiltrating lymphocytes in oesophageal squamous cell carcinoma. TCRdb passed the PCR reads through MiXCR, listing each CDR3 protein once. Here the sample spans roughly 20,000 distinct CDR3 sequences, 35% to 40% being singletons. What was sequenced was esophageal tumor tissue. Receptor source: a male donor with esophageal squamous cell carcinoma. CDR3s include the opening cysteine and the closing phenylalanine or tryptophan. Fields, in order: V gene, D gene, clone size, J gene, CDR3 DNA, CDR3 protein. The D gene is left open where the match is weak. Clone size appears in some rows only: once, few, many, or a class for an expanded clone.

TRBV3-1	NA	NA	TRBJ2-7	TGTGCCAGCAGCCAGAGAGCGGACGGGGACGAGCAGTACTTC	CASSQRADGDEQYF
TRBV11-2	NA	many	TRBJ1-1	TGTGCCAGCAGCTTCGGACTGTACACTGAAGCTTTCTTT	CASSFGLYTEAFF
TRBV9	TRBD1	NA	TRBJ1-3	TGTGCCAGCAGCCGACAGGGGGCGTTTGGTGGAAACACCATATATTTT	CASSRQGAFGGNTIYF
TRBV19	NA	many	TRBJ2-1	TGTGCCAGTAGTATGGGGGGCAATGAGCAGTTCTTC	CASSMGGNEQFF
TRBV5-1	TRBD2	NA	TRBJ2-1	TGCGCCAGCAGCCAATCTCTAGCGGGAGTGGGTAATGAGCAGTTCTTC	CASSQSLAGVGNEQFF
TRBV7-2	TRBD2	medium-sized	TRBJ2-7	TGTGCCAGCAGCTCCTCTAGCGGGAGTTTATACGAGCAGTACTTC	CASSSSSGSLYEQYF
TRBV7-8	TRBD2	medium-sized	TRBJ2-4	TGTGCCAGCAGCTCTACGACTAGCGGAGCCAAAAACATTCAGTACTTC	CASSSTTSGAKNIQYF
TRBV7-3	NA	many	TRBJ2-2	TGTGCCAGCAGCTTAGGAGGGCGTAACACCGGGGAGCTGTTTTTT	CASSLGGRNTGELFF
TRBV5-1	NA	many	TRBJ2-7	TGCGCCAGCAGCTTTACTCAGGGCACCTACGAGCAGTACTTC	CASSFTQGTYEQYF
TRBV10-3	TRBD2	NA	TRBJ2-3	TGTGCCATCAGCCAACTAGCGGGAGGAGATACGCAGTATTTT	CAISQLAGGDTQYF
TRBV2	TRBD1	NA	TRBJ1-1	TGTGCCAGCAGTGCGACAGGGGTCACTGAAGCTTTCTTT	CASSATGVTEAFF
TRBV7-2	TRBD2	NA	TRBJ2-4	TGTGCCAGCAGCTTCCTAGCGGGAGCTACTAAGCAGTACTTC	CASSFLAGATKQYF
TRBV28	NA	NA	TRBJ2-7	TGTGCCAGCGGGTCGGGGAGGGAGCAGTACTTC	CASGSGREQYF
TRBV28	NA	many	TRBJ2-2	TGTGCCAGCAGAATCCTAGACAGCGCGAACACCGGGGAGCTGTTTTTT	CASRILDSANTGELFF
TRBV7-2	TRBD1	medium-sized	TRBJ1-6	TGTGCCAGCAGCTCTCGACAGGGGTCACTCACACCCCTCCACTTT	CASSSRQGSLTPLHF
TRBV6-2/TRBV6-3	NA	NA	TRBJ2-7	TGTGCCAGCAGTCGAAGGGGGTTACAGGGTTCTTACGAGCAGTACTTC	CASSRRGLQGSYEQYF
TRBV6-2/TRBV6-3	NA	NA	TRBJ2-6	NA	CASSSSRGAGETQYF
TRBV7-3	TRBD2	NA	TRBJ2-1	TGTGCCAGCAGCTTAAGGGGGGGGAGGAACTACAATGAGCAGTTCTTC	CASSLRGGRNYNEQFF
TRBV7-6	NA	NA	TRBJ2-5	TGTGCCAGCAGTCGACAGGCTGGCGAGGAGACCCAGTACTTC	CASSRQAGEETQYF
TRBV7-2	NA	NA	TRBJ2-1	TGTGCCAGCAGCTTAGAAGGGCGGGGGACATCGCAGTTCTTC	CASSLEGRGTSQFF
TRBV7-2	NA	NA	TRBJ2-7	TGTGCCAGCAGCTCATCTGTCGATCCCTCCTACGAGCAGTACTTC	CASSSSVDPSYEQYF
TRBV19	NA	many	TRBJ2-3	TGTGCCAGTAGTATGGTCAGGGCTAGATCTAACCTACACATGGATACGCAGTATTTT	CASSMVRARSNLHMDTQYF
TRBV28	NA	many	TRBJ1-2	TGTGCCAGCAGACAGGGCCCAAACAACTATGGCTACACCTTC	CASRQGPNNYGYTF
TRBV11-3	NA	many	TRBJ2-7	TGTGCCAGCAGCTCGCCGGGACACCCCTACGAGCAGTACTTC	CASSSPGHPYEQYF
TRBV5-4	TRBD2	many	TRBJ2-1	TGTGCCAGCAGCTTTGGCGGGAGGGCCCACAATGAGCAGTTCTTC	CASSFGGRAHNEQFF
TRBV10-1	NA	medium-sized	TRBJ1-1	TGCGCCAGCAGTGAGCCCTGGACAGAGGCGAACACTGAAGCTTTCTTT	CASSEPWTEANTEAFF
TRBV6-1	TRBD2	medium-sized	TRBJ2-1	TGTGCCAGCAACCGGGGGGGGAGCTCCTACAATGAGCAGTTCTTC	CASNRGGSSYNEQFF
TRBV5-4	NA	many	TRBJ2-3	TGTGCCAGCAGCTGGCGCCGGCCAGGGAGTAACACAGATACGCAGTATTTT	CASSWRRPGSNTDTQYF
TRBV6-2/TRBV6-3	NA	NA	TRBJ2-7	TGTGCCAGCCATCCAGGGGAGTGGGGCTACGAGCAGTACTTC	CASHPGEWGYEQYF
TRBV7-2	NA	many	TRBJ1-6	TGTGCCAGCAGCCCCCAGGGTACCAATAATTCACCCCTCCACTTT	CASSPQGTNNSPLHF
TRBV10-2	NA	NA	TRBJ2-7	TGCGCCAGCAGCCGGAGGTTAGGATTTTACGAGCAGTACTTC	CASSRRLGFYEQYF
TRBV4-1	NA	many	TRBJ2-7	TGCGCCAGCAGCCAAGGGGGCCTAGCGTCCTACGAGCAGTACTTC	CASSQGGLASYEQYF